This T cell receptor beta chain was sequenced for a study of CD4 T cells in relation to SARS-CoV-2 and coronaviruses. Study summary: Controls used an HIV-1 Nef peptide pool or no peptide.

Here immunoSEQ multiplex PCR was the method, and the copy in TCRdb shows in-frame clones only, minus some. The sample yields about 20,000 clones, roughly 80% seen once. Whole-study results and caveats: Pre-pandemic and post-infection samples never came from the same donor.

A single count supports this clone. Its matching antigen is unknown. The unexposed donors gave CD4+ T cells in about 2011-2019, prior to COVID-19. Isolation of CD4+ T cells took place after less than 13 days in culture. Testing used SARS-CoV-2 S/N and four cold-coronavirus spikes on unexposed-donor CD4+ T cells, cells permitting. Sample: CD4+ T cells from PBMCs, cultured in vitro. The clonotype comes from a human donor in good health.

The CDR3 region is CASSVLGASGSGAKETQYF. CDR3 nucleotides: TGTGCCAGCAGTGTTTTGGGGGCTAGCGGGAGTGGGGCTAAAGAGACCCAGTACTTC. This chain uses TRBV2 with TRBJ2-5; 10 positions agree with TRBD2. The germline CDR1 and CDR2 sequences are SNHLY and FYNNEI. V lost 4 bases and J lost 3; bases outside the gene matches: 17. The CDR3 totals 19 residues.